The 2 T cell receptor beta chains below all came from one sample that was sequenced in a study of early T cells in non-severe SARS-CoV-2 infection. MiXCR was run by TCRdb on the 5' RACE reads, yielding one entry per CDR3 protein. This table has tens of thousands of distinct CDR3 sequences, around 15% appearing once. Material for sequencing was whole blood. These receptors were obtained from an adult who was a healthcare worker with PCR-confirmed SARS-CoV-2 infection or an uninfected control (not recorded which).

This clonotype has at least ten counts. This chain connects TRBV7-9 to TRBJ2-2; 8 bases are a match to TRBD2. Germline CDR1 and CDR2: SEHNR and FQNEAQ (reference sequence). The V gene end was trimmed by 4 bases and the J gene end by 7 bases; junction bases not matched to a gene: 8. CDR3 size: 15 residues. The chain's CDR3 is CASSYQRERSGELFF. The CDR3 region has the DNA TGTGCCAGCAGCTACCAGCGGGAGAGGAGCGGGGAGCTGTTTTTT.

This clonotype was counted ten times or more. The V and J genes are TRBV29-1 and TRBJ2-1, with D unresolved. From germline, CDR1 is SQVTM and CDR2 ANQGSEA. The CDR3 contains 12 residues. Trimming pared 1 base from V and 6 bases from J, leaving 7 bases between. CDR3: CSVEVLGNEQFF. Here the CDR3 DNA reads TGCAGCGTTGAAGTGTTGGGCAATGAGCAGTTCTTC.